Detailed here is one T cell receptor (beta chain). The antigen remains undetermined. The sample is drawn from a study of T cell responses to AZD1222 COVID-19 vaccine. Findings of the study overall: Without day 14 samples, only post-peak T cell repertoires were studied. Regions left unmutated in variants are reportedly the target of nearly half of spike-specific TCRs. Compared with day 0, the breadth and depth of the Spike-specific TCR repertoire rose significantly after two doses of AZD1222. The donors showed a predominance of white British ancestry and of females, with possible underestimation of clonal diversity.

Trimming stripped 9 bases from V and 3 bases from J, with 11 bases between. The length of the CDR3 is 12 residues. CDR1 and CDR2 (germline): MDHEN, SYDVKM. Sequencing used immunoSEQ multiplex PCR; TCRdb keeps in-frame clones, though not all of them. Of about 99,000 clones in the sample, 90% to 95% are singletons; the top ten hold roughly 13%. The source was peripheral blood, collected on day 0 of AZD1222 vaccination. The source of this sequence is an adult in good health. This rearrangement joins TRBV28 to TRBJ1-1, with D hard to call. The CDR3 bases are TGTGCCAGTTTTAGACCGGACACTGAAGCTTTCTTT. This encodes CASFRPDTEAFF.